The next 14 T cell receptor beta chains were all read from a single sample in a study of OX40 agonist ivuxolimab in advanced cancers. Only in-frame clones appear in the TCRdb table, and some are missing; sequencing was by immunoSEQ multiplex PCR. The sample has 10,000 or so clones, roughly 70% seen once. The material was CD4+ or CD8+ T cells sorted from blood, obtained in a trial of the OX40 agonist ivuxolimab. These receptors originate from an adult with an advanced solid tumor such as melanoma, head and neck, liver or kidney cancer.

The chain carries TRBV29-1 and TRBJ2-1; D unclear. V gave up 1 base and J gave up 0 bases, with 13 bases separating them. Germline CDR1 reads SQVTM; CDR2 reads ANQGSEA. This CDR3 is 16 amino acids long. The CDR3 spells CSVEAGPASSYNEQFF. Here the CDR3 DNA reads TGCAGCGTTGAAGCTGGTCCGGCCAGCTCCTACAATGAGCAGTTCTTC.

The V call is TRBV27, the J call TRBJ2-7; D is unresolved. Germline values: CDR1 MNHEY, CDR2 SMNVEV (reference sequence). Trimming stripped 2 bases from V and 0 bases from J, with 11 bases between. The CDR3 length is 15 residues. The CDR3, as DNA: TGTGCCAGCAGTTTACTTTGGCCGAGCTCCTACGAGCAGTACTTC. Amino acids: CASSLLWPSSYEQYF.

The chain couples TRBV6-5 to TRBJ2-3, with D possibly matching TRBD2 (6 bases). Germline V lookup: CDR1 MNHEY, CDR2 SVGAGI. CDR3 length: 16 residues. The V end lost 2 bases, the J end lost 2 bases, and 14 bases lay between the germline ends. This CDR3 reads CASSYHGGANTDTQYF. The CDR3 DNA is TGTGCCAGCAGTTACCACGGCGGGGCGAACACAGATACGCAGTATTTT.

This clone was picked up a small number of times. J is TRBJ2-7 and V is TRBV4-3, with D perhaps matching TRBD1 (6 bases). CDR1 and CDR2 (germline): LGHNA, YSLEER. Trimming removed 1 base at V and 2 bases at J, with 12 bases between. CDR3 length: 15 amino acids. The CDR3 region is CASSQGLGGAYEQYF. The CDR3 DNA sequence: TGCGCCAGCAGCCAAGGGTTAGGGGGAGCCTACGAGCAGTACTTC.

The gene calls are TRBV5-4 and TRBJ1-2, with a possible D match to TRBD1 (5 bases). V shed 3 bases and J shed 4 bases, with 10 bases lying between them. CDR1 is SGHNT and CDR2 is YYREEE in the germline V gene (reference sequence). CDR3 size: 13 residues. The CDR3 DNA reads TGTGCCAGCAGCTGGGGCGGGTCCTATGGCTACACCTTC. Its translation is CASSWGGSYGYTF.

The rearrangement links TRBV7-2 to TRBJ2-1, with D perhaps matching TRBD1 (5 bases). V shed 5 bases and J shed 9 bases, with 20 bases lying between them. The CDR3 consists of 15 residues. CDR1 is SGHTA and CDR2 is FQGNSA in the germline V gene. CDR3 nucleotide sequence: TGTGCCAGCAGCCCTGGGGCCTTGTATGGCAGTGAGCAGTTCTTC. Amino acids: CASSPGALYGSEQFF.

The rearrangement uses TRBV5-6 and TRBJ2-5; TRBD2 matches 7 bases. This CDR3 is 13 amino acids long. Germline V gives CDR1 SGHDT, CDR2 YYEEEE. V lost 4 bases and J lost 5; bases outside the gene matches: 5. CDR3 nucleotide sequence: TGTGCCAGCAGCGGGGGAGGGTCGGAGACCCAGTACTTC. Its protein product is CASSGGGSETQYF.

The chain has TRBV19 and TRBJ2-5; tentative D call: TRBD1 (6 bases). V lost 8 bases and J lost 3, with 10 bases in between. This CDR3 has 12 residues. CDR1 is LNHDA and CDR2 is SQIVND in the germline V gene (reference sequence). CDR3 loop: CASARDKETQYF. CDR3 in DNA: TGTGCCAGTGCCCGGGACAAAGAGACCCAGTACTTC.

The rearrangement joins TRBV7-9 to TRBJ2-6; D uncertain. The CDR3 is 19 amino acids. Trimming took off 0 bases at V and 1 base at J, with 16 bases between the two ends. CDR1 is SEHNR and CDR2 is FQNEAQ in the germline V gene (reference sequence). Written as DNA, the CDR3 is TGTGCCAGCAGCTTAGCGGGCATCATTGGTGTTTCTGGGGCCAACGTCCTGACTTTC. Translated: CASSLAGIIGVSGANVLTF.

A single count supports this clone. The chain is built from TRBV30 and TRBJ2-1, with 9 bases identical to TRBD2. CDR1 is GTSNPN and CDR2 is SVGIG in the germline V gene (reference sequence). The CDR3 consists of 15 residues. The J segment lost 5 bases and the V segment lost 2 bases, leaving 7 bases of the junction unmatched. The CDR3 spells CAWSRYSGGNNEQFF. The CDR3 coding sequence is TGTGCCTGGAGTCGATATAGCGGGGGCAACAATGAGCAGTTCTTC.

The chain links TRBV2 to TRBJ2-5; 8 nucleotides align to TRBD1. This CDR3 has 13 amino acids. V shed 8 bases, J shed 1 base, and the junction held 3 bases outside the gene matches. From germline, CDR1 is SNHLY and CDR2 FYNNEI. The chain's CDR3 is CASRDRTQETQYF. CDR3 nucleotides: TGTGCCAGCCGGGACAGGACCCAAGAGACCCAGTACTTC. Filled out from reference TRBV2 and TRBJ2-5, the complete variable domain reads EPEVTQTPSHQVTQMGQEVILRCVPISNHLYFYWYRQILGQKVEFLVSFYNNEISEKSEIFDDQFSVERPDGSNFTLKIRSTKLEDSAMYFCASRDRTQETQYFGPGTRLLVL.

The rearrangement links TRBV11-2 to TRBJ1-2; D possibly corresponds to TRBD1 (5 bases). The CDR3 runs to 12 residues. V was shortened by 1 base and J by 7 bases, with 7 bases between the two germline ends. Germline CDR1 and CDR2: SGHAT and FQNNGV. CDR3 residues: CASSLGGGGYTF. The CDR3 DNA reads TGTGCCAGCAGCTTAGGCGGGGGTGGCTACACCTTC.

The chain employs TRBV19 and TRBJ2-6; the D is unclear. The CDR3 runs 16 residues. V gave up 9 bases and J gave up 1 base, with 16 bases separating them. Germline CDR1 is LNHDA and CDR2 is SQIVND (reference sequence). CDR3: CASRALRPSGANVLTF. CDR3 sequence (DNA): TGTGCCAGCCGGGCCCTTCGCCCATCTGGGGCCAACGTCCTGACTTTC.

The DNA of the CDR3 is TGTGCCAGCACTAGTAGGGACAATGAGCAGTTCTTC. Translation gives CASTSRDNEQFF. The chain recombines TRBV28 with TRBJ2-1, with D unresolved. CDR3 length: 12 residues. With 7 bases removed from V and 5 bases from J, the gap between germline ends came to 9 bases. From germline, CDR1 is MDHEN and CDR2 SYDVKM.